There are a few counts of the clone carrying this T cell receptor (beta chain). In terms of age and location, participants ranged from about 18 to 100 years and lived in fewer than 30 US areas. Clones were read by immunoSEQ multiplex PCR, and TCRdb kept only the in-frame ones, dropping some. The data contain 150,000 to 200,000 clones, approximately 89% of them singletons. These data originate in a study of blood T cell repertoires in COVID-19. Trimming left V 0 bases short and J 8 bases short, with 11 bases between. CDR1 and CDR2 from the germline V gene are KGHSH and LQKENI. There are 14 residues in the CDR3.

The source of this sequence is a woman in her thirties or forties with acute COVID-19. The chain has TRBV18 and TRBJ2-1; D is uncertain. Sequencing was performed on PBMCs or T cells enriched from blood (not recorded which). For the CDR3, the DNA is TGTGCCAGCTCACCACCCTCGGGTTTCGATGAGCAGTTCTTC. This encodes CASSPPSGFDEQFF.